This T cell receptor beta chain was identified in a study of CD8 T cells in ankylosing spondylitis. The CDR3 sequence is 14 residues long. V shed 2 bases and J shed 8 bases, with 15 bases lying between them. The germline V gene encodes CDR1 KGHSH and CDR2 LQKENI. TCRdb fed the 5' RACE reads into MiXCR, producing one record per CDR3 protein. The data hold about 52,000 distinct CDR3 sequences, with around 7.4% observed a single time. Many counts were recorded for this clonotype. Input material: blood, either unsorted or a sorted T cell fraction (not recorded which). The chain is built from TRBV18 and TRBJ1-2, with a possible D match to TRBD1 (6 bases). The sequence was collected from a female donor with ankylosing spondylitis or in good health (not recorded which). Here the CDR3 reads CASSPSGQLVGYTF. The CDR3 coding sequence is TGTGCCAGCTCACCATCTGGACAGCTCGTAGGCTACACCTTC.